A selection of T cell receptor beta chains follows, all from one sample in a study of shared clonotypes between healthy human individuals. TCRdb's copy holds only in-frame clones and misses some; the assay was immunoSEQ multiplex PCR. The table lists millions of clones, roughly 92% of them singletons, with 0.14% in the top ten. Source material: naive CD4+ T cells sorted from blood. The receptor source for this set is a man aged 18 to 30 in good health. The CDR3 runs from the conserved cysteine through the conserved F or W. D genes are given only for firm matches. Size tells how often a clone was seen (once, few, many) or the class of an expanded clone, and some rows leave it out.

CDR3 length	V gene	D gene	clone size	J gene	CDR3 protein	CDR3 DNA
14	TRBV10-3	.	.	TRBJ1-4	CAISEDRSNEKLFF	TGTGCCATCAGTGAAGACAGGTCTAATGAAAAACTGTTTTTT
11	TRBV28	.	.	TRBJ2-5	CASSREETQYF	TGTGCCAGCAGTCGCGAAGAGACCCAGTACTTC
14	TRBV10-3	.	.	TRBJ2-7	CAISEYRDQYEQYF	TGTGCCATCAGTGAGTACAGGGACCAGTACGAGCAGTACTTC
13	TRBV7-2	.	.	TRBJ2-2	CASSLAGTGELFF	TGTGCCAGCAGCTTAGCCGGCACCGGGGAGCTGTTTTTT
13	TRBV4-3	.	.	TRBJ2-5	CASSQEMEETQYF	TGCGCCAGCAGCCAAGAAATGGAAGAGACCCAGTACTTC
14	TRBV10-3	TRBD1	.	TRBJ1-1	CAISPGQGNPEAFF	TGTGCCATCAGCCCGGGACAGGGTAACCCTGAAGCTTTCTTT
16	TRBV5-6	.	.	TRBJ2-2	CASSPWGSANTGELFF	TGTGCCAGCAGCCCATGGGGAAGCGCGAACACCGGGGAGCTGTTTTTT
12	TRBV6-1	.	.	TRBJ1-1	CATGRMNTEAFF	TGTGCCACAGGACGGATGAACACTGAAGCTTTCTTT
15	TRBV7-2	.	.	TRBJ2-4	CASSLAGRVGNIQYF	TGTGCCAGCAGCCTGGCGGGGCGGGTTGGAAACATTCAGTACTTC
17	TRBV5-4	TRBD1	.	TRBJ1-1	CASSTGQGHLMNTEAFF	TGTGCCAGCAGCACGGGACAGGGGCATCTTATGAACACTGAAGCTTTCTTT
14	TRBV6-6	TRBD1	.	TRBJ1-4	CASSPTGGNEKLFF	TGTGCCAGCAGCCCGACAGGGGGTAATGAAAAACTGTTTTTT
12	TRBV11-2	.	.	TRBJ2-3	CASSSETDTQYF	TGTGCCAGCAGCTCCGAGACAGATACGCAGTATTTT
15	TRBV10-3	TRBD1	.	TRBJ2-3	CAISGPGQGHGTQYF	TGTGCCATCAGTGGACCGGGACAGGGCCATGGTACGCAGTATTTT
11	TRBV6-1	.	.	TRBJ2-3	CASTHDKVKYF	TGTGCCAGCACCCACGACAAAGTGAAGTATTTT
14	TRBV5-1	.	.	TRBJ1-4	CASAMVPDIEKLFF	TGCGCCAGCGCGATGGTTCCGGATATCGAAAAACTGTTTTTT
12	TRBV29-1	TRBD2	.	TRBJ2-1	CSVASGWNEQFF	TGCAGCGTTGCTAGCGGCTGGAATGAGCAGTTCTTC
16	TRBV27	.	.	TRBJ2-2	CASSLSPGLGAGELFF	TGTGCCAGCAGTTTATCGCCCGGACTGGGGGCCGGGGAGCTGTTTTTT
16	TRBV5-4	.	.	TRBJ2-7	CASSLGMDSNPYEQYF	TGTGCCAGCAGCTTGGGAATGGACAGTAACCCCTACGAGCAGTACTTC
13	TRBV6-4	.	.	TRBJ1-2	CAWPEGVNYGYTF	TGTGCCTGGCCCGAAGGGGTTAACTATGGCTACACCTTC
13	TRBV6-6	.	.	TRBJ2-1	CASSRAGANEQFF	TGTGCCAGCTCTCGCGCGGGGGCTAATGAGCAGTTCTTC
15	TRBV28	.	.	TRBJ2-7	CASSSPGQGDFEQYF	TGTGCCAGCAGTTCCCCCGGGCAGGGGGACTTCGAGCAGTACTTC
13	TRBV10-2	TRBD1	.	TRBJ1-1	CASRGQGNTEAFF	TGCGCCAGCAGGGGACAGGGGAACACTGAAGCTTTCTTT
14	TRBV6-5	TRBD2	once	TRBJ2-4	CASSYLREGDIQYF	TGTGCCAGCAGTTACTTGCGGGAGGGGGACATTCAGTACTTC
14	TRBV30	.	.	TRBJ1-1	CAWSPRAKNTEAFF	TGTGCCTGGAGTCCGCGGGCGAAGAACACTGAAGCTTTCTTT
13	TRBV29-1	TRBD2	.	TRBJ2-5	CSFRAGGQETQYF	TGCAGCTTCAGGGCGGGAGGCCAAGAGACCCAGTACTTC
13	TRBV6-6	.	.	TRBJ1-1	CASSTGLRTEAFF	TGTGCCAGCAGTACCGGACTGCGCACTGAAGCTTTCTTT
13	TRBV2	TRBD1	.	TRBJ1-5	CASMGDSTQPQHF	TGTGCCAGCATGGGGGACAGTACTCAGCCCCAGCATTTT
15	TRBV10-3	TRBD2	.	TRBJ2-3	CAIRNRDYNTDTQYF	TGTGCCATCAGAAACCGGGACTACAACACAGATACGCAGTATTTT
16	TRBV10-3	.	.	TRBJ2-7	CAISESFSGASYEQYF	TGTGCCATCAGTGAGTCTTTTAGCGGTGCCTCTTACGAGCAGTACTTC
11	TRBV20-1	.	.	TRBJ2-7	CSALEGYEQYF	TGCAGTGCCCTAGAAGGTTACGAGCAGTACTTC
14	TRBV6-6	.	.	TRBJ1-2	CASSYPDSNYGYTF	TGTGCCAGCAGTTACCCAGACAGTAACTATGGCTACACCTTC
14	TRBV6-1	TRBD1	.	TRBJ1-1	CASSVGQGNTEAFF	TGTGCCAGCAGTGTCGGACAGGGGAACACTGAAGCTTTCTTT
13	TRBV30	TRBD2	.	TRBJ2-5	CAWVRDYSETQYF	TGTGCCTGGGTCCGGGACTACTCCGAGACCCAGTACTTC
15	TRBV6-5	TRBD2	.	TRBJ2-1	CASKKAGGPYNEQFF	TGTGCCAGCAAAAAAGCGGGAGGCCCCTACAATGAGCAGTTCTTC
13	TRBV6-5	.	.	TRBJ1-1	CASQNRASTEAFF	TGTGCCAGCCAAAACAGGGCATCCACTGAAGCTTTCTTT
14	TRBV5-1	TRBD1	.	TRBJ1-2	CASSLSRGQNDYTF	TGCGCCAGCAGCCTCTCCCGGGGACAGAATGACTACACCTTC
15	TRBV19	.	.	TRBJ1-5	CASHDRPRGNQPQHF	TGTGCCAGCCATGACAGGCCCAGGGGCAATCAGCCCCAGCATTTT
14	TRBV6-6	.	.	TRBJ2-3	CASRRDLSTDTQYF	TGTGCCAGCAGGCGGGACTTAAGCACAGATACGCAGTATTTT
15	TRBV19	.	.	TRBJ1-3	CASSIGPWQRNTIYF	TGTGCCAGTAGTATAGGGCCGTGGCAGCGAAACACCATATATTTT
14	TRBV28	TRBD1	.	TRBJ1-4	CASSGTGGNEKLFF	TGTGCCAGCAGTGGTACAGGGGGAAACGAAAAACTGTTTTTT
17	TRBV7-2	TRBD1	.	TRBJ1-4	CASSLQGQGPTNEKLFF	TGTGCCAGCAGCCTCCAGGGACAGGGACCAACTAATGAAAAACTGTTTTTT
14	TRBV18	TRBD1	.	TRBJ1-5	CASSNQTGGQPQHF	TGTGCCAGCTCAAATCAGACAGGGGGTCAGCCCCAGCATTTT
15	TRBV5-1	TRBD1	.	TRBJ2-5	CASSFGTGGPETQYF	TGCGCCAGCAGCTTTGGGACAGGGGGTCCTGAGACCCAGTACTTC
13	TRBV10-3	.	.	TRBJ2-2	CAISGGWAGELFF	TGTGCCATCAGTGGCGGGTGGGCCGGGGAGCTGTTTTTT
13	TRBV5-6	.	.	TRBJ1-5	CASSLTRTDPQHF	TGTGCCAGCAGCTTGACCCGGACAGACCCCCAGCATTTT
13	TRBV27	TRBD1	once	TRBJ1-2	CASSDRGLDGYTF	TGTGCCAGTTCGGACAGGGGGCTTGATGGCTACACCTTC
16	TRBV9	TRBD1	.	TRBJ1-1	CASSPRMDRVAAEAFF	TGTGCCAGCAGCCCCCGTATGGACAGGGTTGCGGCTGAAGCTTTCTTT
16	TRBV21-1	.	.	TRBJ1-5	CASSKALPYSNQPQHF	TGTGCCAGCAGCAAAGCGCTCCCATATAGCAATCAGCCCCAGCATTTT